These 24 T cell receptor beta chains share one sample of origin, sequenced in a study of T-cell reconstitution after alpha-beta-depleted transplantation in children. Preparation of the TCRbeta library used unique molecular identifiers. TCRdb processed the PCR reads anew with MiXCR; each CDR3 protein has one entry. The sample holds approximately 230,000 distinct CDR3 sequences; about 25% are singletons and the top ten take around 2.5%. This specimen consisted of PBMCs, obtained before TCRalphabeta/CD19-depleted stem cell transplant. Receptors originate from a girl aged 2-10 years with Fanconi anemia, due to receive a stem cell transplant.

This clonotype was seen many times. The CDR3 bases are TGTGCCAGCAGAAGACTAGCGGCCAACAATGAGCAGTTCTTC. Its protein is CASRRLAANNEQFF. The chain has TRBV2 and TRBJ2-1; 9 nucleotides align to TRBD2. After removal of 6 bases from V and 5 bases from J, the junction contained 5 bases not matched to a gene. Germline loops: CDR1 SNHLY, CDR2 FYNNEI. The CDR3 length is 14 residues.

There are many counts of this clonotype. The rearrangement uses TRBV29-1 and TRBJ2-2; the D gene is possibly TRBD2 (5 bases). Trimming shortened V by 7 bases and J by 5 bases, and 23 bases separated the two germline ends. From germline, CDR1 is SQVTM and CDR2 ANQGSEA. The CDR3 contains 16 residues. The CDR3 protein is CSARRGGGIGTGELFF. The CDR3 nucleotides are TGCAGCGCGCGTCGGGGTGGTGGAATAGGGACCGGGGAGCTGTTTTTT.

The V and J genes are TRBV12-5 and TRBJ1-1; D gene unclear. The ends were cut back, 1 base at V and 3 bases at J, with 12 bases in the middle. Germline assignment: CDR1 LGHNT and CDR2 FRNRAP. The CDR3 is 15 residues long. CDR3 in amino acids: CASGLALGEYTEAFF. The DNA for the CDR3 is TGTGCTAGTGGTTTGGCCCTCGGGGAGTACACTGAAGCTTTCTTT.

The sample holds many counts of this clonotype. The rearrangement uses TRBV29-1 and TRBJ2-7, with a weak D call TRBD2 (6 bases). Deletions cut 6 bases from V and 0 bases from J, with 12 bases between. This CDR3 is built from 13 residues. The germline gives CDR1 SQVTM, CDR2 ANQGSEA. The CDR3 sequence: CSVLRENSYEQYF. The CDR3 DNA sequence: TGCAGCGTCCTCCGGGAGAACTCCTACGAGCAGTACTTC.

Comment on this clonotype: An end of the junction does not agree with germline; a read error may underlie this. V usage is TRBV3-1 and J usage is TRBJ1-6; no definite D call. Germline loops: CDR1 LGHDT, CDR2 YNNKEL (reference sequence). CDR3 length equals 13 residues. CDR3: CASSPDWETPLRF. The CDR3 DNA sequence: TGTGCCAGCAGCCCCGACTGGGAAACACCCCTCCGCTTT.

The chain has TRBV5-1 and TRBJ2-7; TRBD2 agrees at 14 bases. CDR3 length equals 18 residues. Germline values: CDR1 SGHRS, CDR2 YFSETQ. J was trimmed by 6 bases and V by 0 bases; bases with no gene match: 11. The CDR3 reads CASSLDGRLAGGVSEQYF. The CDR3 coding sequence is TGCGCCAGCAGCTTGGATGGTCGACTAGCGGGAGGGGTTTCCGAGCAGTACTTC.

The chain joins TRBV9 to TRBJ1-5; 7 bases are a match to TRBD1. This CDR3 region has 12 residues. V gave up 7 bases and J gave up 2 bases; unmatched junction bases: 0. Germline V gene sequence: CDR1 SGDLS, CDR2 YYNGEE. Here the CDR3 reads CASGQGNQPQHF. CDR3 bases: TGTGCCAGCGGACAGGGCAATCAGCCCCAGCATTTT.

This clonotype was observed a handful of times. The chain combines TRBV20-1 with TRBJ2-7; D gene ambiguous. CDR1 and CDR2 (germline): DFQATT, SNEGSKA (reference sequence). CDR3 size: 13 residues. Trimming cost V 0 bases and J 0 bases, with 6 bases left between them. Here the CDR3 reads CSARESVSYEQYF. DNA of the CDR3: TGCAGTGCTAGAGAGTCCGTCTCCTACGAGCAGTACTTC.

There are a few counts of this clonotype. V is TRBV20-1 and J is TRBJ2-5; 7 bases map to TRBD2. V lost 3 bases to trimming and J lost 0 bases; unmatched junction nucleotides: 1. Germline V lookup: CDR1 DFQATT, CDR2 SNEGSKA (reference sequence). The CDR3 covers 13 residues. As DNA, the CDR3 is TGCAGTGCTAGCGGGGGGAACCAAGAGACCCAGTACTTC. Encoded protein: CSASGGNQETQYF.

The chain carries TRBV29-1 and TRBJ2-5; D is unresolved. Germline CDR1 SQVTM, CDR2 ANQGSEA. V dropped 6 bases and J dropped 5 bases, with 16 bases sitting between them. The CDR3 extends over 13 amino acids. CDR3: CSVRMIIAETQYF. CDR3 sequence (DNA): TGCAGCGTCCGAATGATTATTGCGGAGACCCAGTACTTC.

The chain recombines TRBV29-1 with TRBJ2-5; D perhaps matches TRBD2 (5 bases). The CDR3 sequence is 14 residues long. Trimming shortened V by 0 bases and J by 4 bases, and 12 bases separated the two germline ends. CDR1 SQVTM and CDR2 ANQGSEA come from the germline V gene. In DNA form, the CDR3 reads TGCAGCGTTGAAGATAGAGGGTGGGGAGAGACCCAGTACTTC. This gives the protein CSVEDRGWGETQYF.

Only a few counts were recorded for this clonotype. CDR3 in amino acids: CASSYNPHSPDTQYF. DNA for the CDR3: TGTGCCAGCAGCTATAACCCCCACTCTCCAGATACGCAGTATTTT. The chain is built from TRBV9 and TRBJ2-3; unclear D gene. The CDR3 sequence is 15 residues long. V was clipped by 4 bases and J by 4 bases, with 16 bases between them. Germline V gene sequence: CDR1 SGDLS, CDR2 YYNGEE.

The chain combines TRBV11-3 with TRBJ2-3, with 8 bases aligning to TRBD1. Germline V lookup: CDR1 SGHNT, CDR2 YENEEA. J was trimmed by 2 bases and V by 2 bases; bases with no gene match: 3. There are 15 residues in the CDR3. CDR3 sequence reads: CASSLNRGYTDTQYF. DNA of the CDR3: TGTGCCAGCAGCTTAAACAGGGGGTACACAGATACGCAGTATTTT.

This clonotype was counted many times. The V gene is TRBV7-2, the J gene TRBJ1-1; the D is unclear. The CDR3 has 14 residues. Looked up from germline, CDR1 is SGHTA and CDR2 is FQGNSA. Trimming took 0 bases from V and 0 from J, leaving 5 bases between them. The CDR3 DNA reads TGTGCCAGCAGCTTAGCCCACCTGAACACTGAAGCTTTCTTT. It codes for CASSLAHLNTEAFF.

In its sample, this clonotype was seen many times. The rearrangement links TRBV7-6 to TRBJ2-1; D not certain. Germline loops: CDR1 SGHVS, CDR2 FNYEAQ. Between the trimmed V and J ends, which lost 2 bases and 5 bases, there was a span of 7 bases. The CDR3 sequence is 13 residues long. This CDR3 reads CASSLLGNNEQFF. The CDR3 bases are TGTGCCAGCAGCTTACTGGGGAACAATGAGCAGTTCTTC.

In its sample, this clonotype was seen a few times. The chain combines TRBV7-3 with TRBJ2-5, with D possibly being TRBD2 (5 bases). Looked up from germline, CDR1 is SGHTA and CDR2 is FQGTGA. V was shortened by 1 base and J by 5 bases, with 8 bases between the two germline ends. This CDR3 is 13 amino acids long. CDR3 nucleotide sequence: TGTGCCAGCAGCTTAAACCGGGATGAGACCCAGTACTTC. The encoded protein is CASSLNRDETQYF.

This clonotype was recorded many times. The rearrangement joins TRBV7-9 to TRBJ2-1; D is uncertain. Trimming took off 1 base at V and 5 bases at J, with 3 bases between the two ends. The length of the CDR3 is 12 residues. CDR1 SEHNR and CDR2 FQNEAQ come from the germline V gene (reference sequence). The CDR3 spells CASSLDNNEQFF. The CDR3 DNA reads TGTGCCAGCAGCTTAGATAACAATGAGCAGTTCTTC.

CDR3 sequence reads: CASKFTSSASYNEQFF. The CDR3 nucleotides read TGTGCCAGCAAATTCACGTCTAGCGCTTCCTACAATGAGCAGTTCTTC. The chain joins TRBV6-1 to TRBJ2-1; a possible D gene is TRBD2 (6 bases). The length of the CDR3 is 16 residues. Germline V gene lookup returns CDR1 MNHNS and CDR2 SASEGT. The germline V and J ends were trimmed by 7 bases and 1 base, with 17 bases remaining between them.

In its sample, this clonotype was seen many times. The rearrangement uses TRBV20-1 and TRBJ2-3; tentative D call: TRBD1 (5 bases). The CDR3 totals 14 residues. Trimming shortened V by 0 bases and J by 3 bases, and 10 bases separated the two germline ends. Germline assignment: CDR1 DFQATT and CDR2 SNEGSKA (reference sequence). The chain's CDR3 is CSAREGLGTDTQYF. Written as DNA, the CDR3 is TGCAGTGCTAGAGAGGGGCTCGGGACAGATACGCAGTATTTT.

This clonotype appeared a few times. V usage is TRBV12-3 or TRBV12-4 and J usage is TRBJ2-5; D possibly corresponds to TRBD2 (7 bases). The germline V and J ends were trimmed by 3 bases and 5 bases, with 10 bases remaining between them. The CDR3 is 13 amino acids. The DNA of the CDR3 is TGTGCCAGCAGTTTCAAGGGGGGGGAGACCCAGTACTTC. Encoded protein: CASSFKGGETQYF.

The V gene is TRBV5-1, the J gene TRBJ2-7; TRBD2 aligns across 13 bases. CDR1 is SGHRS and CDR2 is YFSETQ in the germline V gene. The CDR3 consists of 15 residues. With V trimmed by 1 base and J by 6 bases, 4 bases remained unmatched. CDR3 nucleotide sequence: TGCGCCAGCAGCTTGACTGGACTAGCGGGGGTCGAGCAGTACTTC. This sequence encodes CASSLTGLAGVEQYF.

Concerning this clonotype itself: This may arise from a read error, as a much more abundant clone is one base away. The J gene is TRBJ2-3, the V gene TRBV29-1; D is possibly TRBD1 (6 bases). The CDR3 covers 13 residues. V lost 4 bases and J lost 5, with 13 bases in between. Germline values: CDR1 SQVTM, CDR2 ANQGSEA. Here the CDR3 reads CSVVWTDLDTQYF. For the CDR3, the DNA is TGCAGCGTTGTTTGGACAGACTTAGATACGCAGTATTTT.

V and J are TRBV7-9 and TRBJ1-1; 9 bases fit TRBD1. Germline-derived CDR1 and CDR2 are SEHNR and FQNEAQ (reference sequence). V was pared by 5 bases and J by 2 bases, with 6 bases of the junction left unmatched. The CDR3 consists of 15 residues. The CDR3 here is CASSVTGGVNTEAFF. The DNA of the CDR3 is TGTGCCAGCAGCGTTACAGGGGGCGTAAACACTGAAGCTTTCTTT.

The chain couples TRBV4-1 to TRBJ2-3; D remains ambiguous. The V gene lost 4 bases and the J gene lost 2 bases, with 10 bases spanning the gap. Germline V gene data show CDR1 as MGHRA and CDR2 as YSYEKL. This CDR3 comprises 14 residues. The CDR3 reads CASSPPAFTDTQYF. The CDR3 nucleotides read TGCGCCAGCAGCCCCCCAGCATTCACAGATACGCAGTATTTT.